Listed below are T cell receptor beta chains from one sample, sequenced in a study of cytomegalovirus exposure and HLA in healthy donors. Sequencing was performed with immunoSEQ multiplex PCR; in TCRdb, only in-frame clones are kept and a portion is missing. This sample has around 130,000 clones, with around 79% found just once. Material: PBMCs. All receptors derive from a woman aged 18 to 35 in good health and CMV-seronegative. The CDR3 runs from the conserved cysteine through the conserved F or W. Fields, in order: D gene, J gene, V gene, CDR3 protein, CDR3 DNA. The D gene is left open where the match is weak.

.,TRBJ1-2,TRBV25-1,CASSAQAGYTF,TGTGCCAGCAGTGCCCAGGCGGGCTACACCTTC
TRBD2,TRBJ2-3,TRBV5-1,CASSLREGLVDTQYF,TGCGCCAGCAGCTTACGGGAGGGCCTCGTAGATACGCAGTATTTT
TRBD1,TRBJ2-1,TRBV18,CASSPPSNDRVRIF,TGTGCCAGCTCACCACCGAGTAATGACAGGGTGAGGATCTTC
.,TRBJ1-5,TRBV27,CASSARNGDNQPQHF,TGTGCCAGCAGTGCCCGGAATGGAGACAATCAGCCCCAGCATTTT
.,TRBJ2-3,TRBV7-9,CASSLVGTDTQYF,TGTGCCAGCAGCTTAGTAGGCACAGATACGCAGTATTTT
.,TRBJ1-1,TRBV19,CASKIAQNTEAFF,TGTGCCAGTAAGATAGCGCAAAACACTGAAGCTTTCTTT
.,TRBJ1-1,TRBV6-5,CASRRTRGVNTEAFF,TGTGCCAGCAGGCGCACCCGGGGGGTGAACACTGAAGCTTTCTTT
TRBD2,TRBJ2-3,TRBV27,CASRRLAGTDTQYF,TGTGCCAGCAGGCGACTAGCAGGCACAGATACGCAGTATTTT
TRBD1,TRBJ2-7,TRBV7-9,CSSSLDVGTGPYEQYF,TGTTCCAGCAGCTTGGACGTGGGGACAGGGCCCTACGAGCAGTACTTC
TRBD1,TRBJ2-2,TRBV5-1,CASSLVVTGGFIGELFF,TGCGCCAGCAGCTTGGTGGTGACAGGGGGCTTCATCGGGGAGCTGTTTTTT
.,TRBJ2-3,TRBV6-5,CASSLTHTSTDTQYF,TGTGCCAGCAGTTTGACACACACTAGCACAGATACGCAGTATTTT
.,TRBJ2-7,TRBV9,CASSVRQVTHEQYF,TGTGCCAGCAGCGTAAGACAGGTCACCCACGAGCAGTACTTC
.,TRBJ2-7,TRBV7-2,CASSPEGTVPYEQYF,TGTGCCAGCAGCCCGGAGGGGACAGTCCCCTACGAGCAGTACTTC
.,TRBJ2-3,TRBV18,CASSPTPPADTQYF,TGTGCCAGCTCACCCACTCCTCCGGCAGATACGCAGTATTTT
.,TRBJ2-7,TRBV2,CASSRTASYEQYF,TGTGCCAGCTCCCGGACAGCCAGCTACGAGCAGTACTTC
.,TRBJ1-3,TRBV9,CASSVGQWDSGNTIYF,TGTGCCAGCAGCGTAGGACAGTGGGACTCTGGAAACACCATATATTTT